These 17 T cell receptor beta chains share one sample of origin, sequenced in a study of T cell repertoires in breast cancer. A second nested PCR with blocking oligonucleotides suppressed unpaired genes. In TCRdb, the emulsion pairing reads were re-called with MiXCR into one record per CDR3 protein. The sample shows tens of thousands of distinct CDR3 sequences, about 41% of them seen only once. Paired alpha-beta TCRs of CD8+ T cells were analyzed by expanded emulsion RT-PCR. The source material was CD8+ T cells. These receptors were collected from a pool of human donors with breast cancer or a healthy control (not recorded which).

The chain uses TRBV7-6 and TRBJ2-1, with unresolved D. Trimming cost V 5 bases and J 6 bases, with 11 bases left between them. Per the germline V gene, CDR1 is SGHVS and CDR2 is FNYEAQ. CDR3 length: 13 amino acids. In nucleotides, the CDR3 is TGTGCCAGCAGCCTCAGCTTCAGCAATGAGCAGTTCTTC. It yields the protein CASSLSFSNEQFF.

This clonotype was counted many times. The chain uses TRBV20-1 and TRBJ2-2; D not certain. The germline V gene has CDR1 DFQATT and CDR2 SNEGSKA (reference sequence). The CDR3 is 14 amino acids. Trimming stripped 6 bases from V and 0 bases from J, with 11 bases between. The CDR3 sequence: CSARPTTNTGELFF. In DNA, the CDR3 is TGCAGTGCCAGACCTACAACGAACACCGGGGAGCTGTTTTTT.

The chain links TRBV3-1 to TRBJ1-2; 7 bases map to TRBD1. This CDR3 comprises 17 residues. V was clipped by 1 base and J by 4 bases; unmatched bases: 12. Germline values: CDR1 LGHDT, CDR2 YNNKEL (reference sequence). This chain's CDR3 is CASSQGSTGRRVYGYTF. The CDR3 nucleotides read TGTGCCAGCAGCCAAGGGTCGACAGGGAGAAGGGTCTATGGCTACACCTTC.

The chain recombines TRBV20-1 with TRBJ1-1; D unresolved. V was cut by 3 bases and J by 1 base, with 3 bases left in between. Germline CDR1 DFQATT, CDR2 SNEGSKA (reference sequence). The CDR3 has 11 residues. This chain's CDR3 is CSASRNTEAFF. CDR3 DNA sequence: TGCAGTGCTAGCCGGAACACTGAAGCTTTCTTT.

In the case of this clonotype: An end of the junction differs from the germline gene, which may be a read error. This chain joins TRBV3-1 and TRBJ2-7; D is uncertain. The germline CDR1 and CDR2 sequences are LGHDT and YNNKEL (reference sequence). CDR3 length equals 11 residues. This chain's CDR3 is CGSSLGYEQYF. DNA of the CDR3: TGTGGCAGCAGCCTGGGCTACGAGCAGTACTTC.

The chain recombines TRBV6-1 with TRBJ1-2; a possible D gene is TRBD1 (6 bases). CDR1 and CDR2 from the germline V gene are MNHNS and SASEGT. CDR3 length equals 16 residues. V was shortened by 2 bases and J by 2 bases, with 15 bases between the two germline ends. The CDR3 bases are TGTGCCAGCAGTGAAATAGGGACACGACCAAACTATGGCTACACCTTC. This gives the protein CASSEIGTRPNYGYTF.

This clonotype has a handful of counts. The CDR3 nucleotides are TGCGCCAGCAGCCTGTTAGGGACGCTGTACAATGAGCAGTTCTTC. Translating gives CASSLLGTLYNEQFF. The chain uses TRBV4-1 and TRBJ2-1; D may be TRBD1 or TRBD2 (5 bases each). The CDR3 extends over 15 amino acids. Trimming removed 4 bases from V and 4 bases from J, with 14 bases in between. Germline V gene sequence: CDR1 MGHRA, CDR2 YSYEKL.

To note about this clonotype: Mismatch with germline at one junction end may stem from a read error. This chain joins TRBV6-1 and TRBJ2-7; 8 bases align to TRBD1. The CDR3 length is 14 residues. CDR1 and CDR2 from the germline V gene are MNHNS and SASEGT. The CDR3 spells CASSGRQGPGEQHF. CDR3 DNA: TGTGCCAGCAGTGGCCGACAGGGGCCGGGGGAGCAGCACTTC.

The chain links TRBV7-6 to TRBJ2-1; TRBD2 matches 11 bases. Germline trimming cut 2 bases from V and 9 bases from J; bases unmatched to any gene: 12. The germline gives CDR1 SGHVS, CDR2 FNYEAQ. The CDR3 has 17 residues. The CDR3 coding sequence is TGTGCCAGCAGCTTACGATCTGTAGCGGGAGGGCCTAGTGAGCAGTTCTTC. This translates into CASSLRSVAGGPSEQFF.

In this sample, this clonotype turned up many times. The CDR3 reads CASRPSGWRTEAFF. The CDR3 DNA is TGTGCCAGCAGACCCTCGGGGTGGCGGACTGAAGCTTTCTTT. This chain connects TRBV7-9 to TRBJ1-1; D is ambiguous. The V gene's germline CDR1 is SEHNR and CDR2 FQNEAQ (reference sequence). The V end was cut by 6 bases, the J end by 5 bases, with 16 bases between. The CDR3 length is 14 residues.

This clonotype was seen many times. V is TRBV7-9 and J is TRBJ2-1, with TRBD2 matching over 8 bases. This CDR3 is 15 amino acids long. Germline values: CDR1 SEHNR, CDR2 FQNEAQ (reference sequence). The V and J ends lost 5 bases and 8 bases, in that order; junction bases with no gene match: 11. The CDR3 DNA is TGTGCCAGCAGCCCTTGGGCGGGAGCGGGGGATGAGCAGTTCTTC. Translating gives CASSPWAGAGDEQFF.

This clonotype has ten or more counts. This chain uses TRBV14 with TRBJ1-1; a possible D gene is TRBD1 (5 bases). The CDR3 runs 16 residues. The V end was cut by 0 bases, the J end by 0 bases, with 11 bases between. Germline V lookup: CDR1 SGHDN, CDR2 FVKESK. For the CDR3, the DNA is TGTGCCAGCAGCCAAGATCGCGGGACGTTGAACACTGAAGCTTTCTTT. Translation gives CASSQDRGTLNTEAFF.

The rearrangement joins TRBV19 to TRBJ2-5; TRBD1 matches 7 bases. The germline gives CDR1 LNHDA, CDR2 SQIVND (reference sequence). The CDR3 is 13 amino acids. V lost 10 bases, J lost 5 bases, and 10 bases stayed unmatched. CDR3 sequence: CATRDSNMETQYF. The CDR3 bases are TGTGCCACCCGGGACAGCAACATGGAGACCCAGTACTTC.

This chain connects TRBV7-8 to TRBJ1-1, with no clear D. Per germline, CDR1 SGHVS and CDR2 FQNEAQ. The V end was cut by 5 bases, the J end by 1 base, with 14 bases between. CDR3 size: 15 residues. The CDR3 sequence is CASSPQTKRNTEAFF. The CDR3 coding sequence is TGTGCCAGCAGCCCCCAGACAAAGAGGAACACTGAAGCTTTCTTT.

This CDR3 reads CASTLAGGSYEQFF. The CDR3 DNA is TGTGCCAGCACTCTAGCGGGGGGCTCATATGAGCAGTTCTTC. The chain couples TRBV3-1 to TRBJ2-1, with 11 bases matching TRBD2. V shed 7 bases and J 8 bases; nucleotides not matched to a gene: 7. Per germline, CDR1 LGHDT and CDR2 YNNKEL (reference sequence). CDR3 size: 14 residues.

Concerning this clonotype itself: One junction end does not reproduce the germline sequence, and a read error may be involved. V is TRBV20-1 and J is TRBJ2-3; no reliable D call. The CDR3 consists of 13 residues. The germline CDR1 and CDR2 sequences are DFQATT and SNEGSKA (reference sequence). In DNA form, the CDR3 reads TGCAGTGCTGGAGATCCGGTGGCAGATACGCAGTATTTT. Its translation is CSAGDPVADTQYF.

Remarks on this clonotype: A junction boundary mismatches the germline segment, possibly from a read error. This chain connects TRBV6-2 or TRBV6-3 to TRBJ2-3; no firm D call. The CDR3 extends over 15 amino acids. Germline V CDR1 and CDR2: MNHEY, SVGEGT. Written as DNA, the CDR3 is TGTGCCAGCAGACTACATGGGATCACCACAGATACACAGTATTTT. Translation: CASRLHGITTDTQYF.